The T cell receptor beta chain described here comes from a study of blood T cell repertoires in COVID-19. Germline loops: CDR1 SNHLY, CDR2 FYNNEI. The trim removed 8 bases at V and 5 bases at J, leaving 5 bases unmatched. The CDR3 spans 14 residues. Produced via immunoSEQ multiplex PCR; TCRdb's table is partial and in-frame only. The sample contains 220,000 or so clones, over 80% of which appear only once. The gene calls are TRBV2 and TRBJ2-2, with 10 bases lining up with TRBD1. This TCR came from a man aged 45 to 65 who had been exposed to COVID-19. Sequencing was carried out using PBMCs or T cells enriched from blood (not recorded which). The DNA of the CDR3 is TGTGCCAGCGGGGACAGGGGCCGGACCGGGGAGCTGTTTTTT. Residues: CASGDRGRTGELFF.